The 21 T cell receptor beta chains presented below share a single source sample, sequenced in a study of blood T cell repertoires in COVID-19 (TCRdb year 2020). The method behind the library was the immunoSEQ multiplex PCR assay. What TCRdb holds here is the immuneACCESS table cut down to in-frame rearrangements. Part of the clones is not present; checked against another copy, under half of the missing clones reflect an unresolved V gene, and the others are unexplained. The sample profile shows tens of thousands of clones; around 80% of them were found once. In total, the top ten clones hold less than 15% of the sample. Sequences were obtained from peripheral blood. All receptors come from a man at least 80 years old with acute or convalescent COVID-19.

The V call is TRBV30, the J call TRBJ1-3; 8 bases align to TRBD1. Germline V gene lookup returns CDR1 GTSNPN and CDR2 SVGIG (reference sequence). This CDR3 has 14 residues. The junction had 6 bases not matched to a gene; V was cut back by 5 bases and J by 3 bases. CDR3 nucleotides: TGTGCCTGGTATGACAGGGGACGTGGAAACACCATATATTTT. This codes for CAWYDRGRGNTIYF.

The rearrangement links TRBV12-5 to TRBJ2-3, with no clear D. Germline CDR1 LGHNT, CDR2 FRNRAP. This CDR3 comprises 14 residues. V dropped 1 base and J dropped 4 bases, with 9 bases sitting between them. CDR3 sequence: CASGLGGEADTQYF. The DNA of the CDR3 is TGTGCTAGTGGTTTGGGAGGCGAGGCAGATACGCAGTATTTT.

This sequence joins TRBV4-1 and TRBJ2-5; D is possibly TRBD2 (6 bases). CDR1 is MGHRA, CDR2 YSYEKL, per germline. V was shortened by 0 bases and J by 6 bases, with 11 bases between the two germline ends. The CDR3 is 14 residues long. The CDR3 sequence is CASSQEEGSKTQYF. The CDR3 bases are TGCGCCAGCAGCCAAGAGGAGGGATCAAAGACCCAGTACTTC.

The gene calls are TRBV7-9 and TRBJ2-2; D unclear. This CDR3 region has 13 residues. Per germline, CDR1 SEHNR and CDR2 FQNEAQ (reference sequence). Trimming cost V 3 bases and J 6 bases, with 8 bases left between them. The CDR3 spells CASSFPGAGELFF. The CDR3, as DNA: TGTGCCAGCAGCTTCCCCGGTGCCGGGGAGCTGTTTTTT.

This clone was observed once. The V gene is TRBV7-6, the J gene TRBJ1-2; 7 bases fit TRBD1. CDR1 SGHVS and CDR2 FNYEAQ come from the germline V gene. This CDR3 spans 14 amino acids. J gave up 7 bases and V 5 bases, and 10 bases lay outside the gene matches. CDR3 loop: CASSPDRDSTGYTF. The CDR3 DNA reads TGTGCCAGCAGCCCAGACAGGGATAGTACTGGCTACACCTTC.

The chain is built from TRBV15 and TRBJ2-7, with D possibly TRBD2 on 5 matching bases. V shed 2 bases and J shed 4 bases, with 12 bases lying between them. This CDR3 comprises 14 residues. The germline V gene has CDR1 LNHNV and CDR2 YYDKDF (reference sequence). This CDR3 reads CATSRQDFQYEQYF. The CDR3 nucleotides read TGTGCCACCAGCAGACAGGACTTTCAATACGAGCAGTACTTC.

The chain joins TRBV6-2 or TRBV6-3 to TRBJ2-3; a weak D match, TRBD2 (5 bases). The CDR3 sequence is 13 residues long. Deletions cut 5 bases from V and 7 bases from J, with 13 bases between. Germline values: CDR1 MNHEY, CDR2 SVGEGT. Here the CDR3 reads CASSAPSTHTQYF. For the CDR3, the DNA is TGTGCCAGCAGTGCGCCTAGCACCCATACGCAGTATTTT.

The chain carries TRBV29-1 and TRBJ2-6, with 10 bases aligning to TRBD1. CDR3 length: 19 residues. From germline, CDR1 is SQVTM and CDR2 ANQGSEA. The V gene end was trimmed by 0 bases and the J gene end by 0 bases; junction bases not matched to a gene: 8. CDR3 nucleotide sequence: TGCAGCGTTGAAGAGCGGAGGGACAGGGGCTACTCTGGGGCCAACGTCCTGACTTTC. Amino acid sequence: CSVEERRDRGYSGANVLTF. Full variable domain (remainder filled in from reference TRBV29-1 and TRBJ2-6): SAVISQKPSRDICQRGTSLTIQCQVDSQVTMMFWYRQQPGQSLTLIATANQGSEATYESGFVIDKFPISRPNLTFSTLTVSNMSPEDSSIYLCSVEERRDRGYSGANVLTFGAGSRLTVL.

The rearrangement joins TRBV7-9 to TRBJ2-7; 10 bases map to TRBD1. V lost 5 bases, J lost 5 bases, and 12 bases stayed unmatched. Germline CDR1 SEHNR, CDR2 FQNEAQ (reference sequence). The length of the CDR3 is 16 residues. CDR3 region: CASSRARQGARNEQYF. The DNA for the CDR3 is TGTGCCAGCAGCCGGGCTCGACAGGGGGCGCGGAACGAGCAGTACTTC.

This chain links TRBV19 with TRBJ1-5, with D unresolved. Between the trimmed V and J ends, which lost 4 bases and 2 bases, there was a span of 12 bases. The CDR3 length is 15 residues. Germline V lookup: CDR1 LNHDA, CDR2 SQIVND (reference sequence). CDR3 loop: CASSSGSVGNQPQHF. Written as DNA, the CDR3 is TGTGCCAGTAGTAGCGGATCGGTGGGCAATCAGCCCCAGCATTTT.

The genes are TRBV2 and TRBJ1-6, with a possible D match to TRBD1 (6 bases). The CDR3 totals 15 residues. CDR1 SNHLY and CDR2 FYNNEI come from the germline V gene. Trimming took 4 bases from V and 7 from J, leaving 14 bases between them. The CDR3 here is CASSVSGDGNSPLHF. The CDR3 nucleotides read TGTGCCAGCAGTGTATCAGGGGATGGGAATTCACCCCTCCACTTT.

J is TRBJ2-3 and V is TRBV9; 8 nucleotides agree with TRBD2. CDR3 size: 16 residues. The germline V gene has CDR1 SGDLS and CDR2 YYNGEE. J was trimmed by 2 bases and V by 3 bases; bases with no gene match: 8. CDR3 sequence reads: CASSETSAAFTDTQYF. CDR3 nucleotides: TGTGCCAGCAGCGAGACTAGCGCAGCCTTCACAGATACGCAGTATTTT.

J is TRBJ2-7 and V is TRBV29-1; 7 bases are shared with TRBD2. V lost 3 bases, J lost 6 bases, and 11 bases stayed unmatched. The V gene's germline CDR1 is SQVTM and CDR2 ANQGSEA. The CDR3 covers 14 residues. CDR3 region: CSVDGGLSTGEQYF. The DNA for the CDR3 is TGCAGCGTTGACGGGGGACTATCCACTGGCGAGCAGTACTTC.

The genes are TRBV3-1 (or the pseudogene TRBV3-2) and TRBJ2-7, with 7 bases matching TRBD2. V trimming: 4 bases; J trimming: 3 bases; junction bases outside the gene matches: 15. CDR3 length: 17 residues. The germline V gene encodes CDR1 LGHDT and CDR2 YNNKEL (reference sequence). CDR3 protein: CASSRLGGGSADYEQYF. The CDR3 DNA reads TGTGCCAGCAGCCGCCTCGGCGGGGGAAGCGCCGACTACGAGCAGTACTTC.

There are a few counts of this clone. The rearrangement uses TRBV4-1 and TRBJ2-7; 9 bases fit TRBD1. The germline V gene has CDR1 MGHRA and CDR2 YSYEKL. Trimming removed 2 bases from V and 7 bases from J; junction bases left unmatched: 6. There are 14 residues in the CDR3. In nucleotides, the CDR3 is TGCGCCAGCAGCCAACCCTGGACAGGGGTTGAGCAGTACTTC. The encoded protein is CASSQPWTGVEQYF.

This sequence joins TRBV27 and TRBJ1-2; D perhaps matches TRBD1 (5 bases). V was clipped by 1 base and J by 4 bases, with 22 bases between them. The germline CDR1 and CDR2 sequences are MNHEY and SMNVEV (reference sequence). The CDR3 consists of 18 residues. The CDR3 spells CASSLFFQGTIPFYGYTF. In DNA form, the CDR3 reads TGTGCCAGCAGTTTATTCTTCCAGGGCACCATTCCTTTCTATGGCTACACCTTC.

The CDR3 loop is CASSKGQGSTEAFF. The CDR3, as DNA: TGTGCCAGCAGCAAGGGACAGGGAAGCACTGAAGCTTTCTTT. V usage is TRBV11-3 and J usage is TRBJ1-1; TRBD1 aligns across 9 bases. The CDR3 runs 14 residues. Germline CDR1 and CDR2: SGHNT and YENEEA. V trimming: 5 bases; J trimming: 4 bases; junction bases outside the gene matches: 5.

The CDR3 DNA reads TGTGCCAGCAGCCGGACTAGCGGGGGAATCACAGATACGCAGTATTTT. As protein: CASSRTSGGITDTQYF. The chain uses TRBV11-2 and TRBJ2-3, with 13 bases fitting TRBD2. CDR1 is SGHAT and CDR2 is FQNNGV in the germline V gene. The CDR3 covers 16 residues. The V segment lost 5 bases and the J segment 2 bases; nucleotides outside the gene matches: 4. Looking up the rest from reference TRBV11-2 and TRBJ2-3 gives the full variable domain: EAGVAQSPRYKIIEKRQSVAFWCNPISGHATLYWYQQILGQGPKLLIQFQNNGVVDDSQLPKDRFSAERLKGVDSTLKIQPAKLEDSAVYLCASSRTSGGITDTQYFGPGTRLTVL.

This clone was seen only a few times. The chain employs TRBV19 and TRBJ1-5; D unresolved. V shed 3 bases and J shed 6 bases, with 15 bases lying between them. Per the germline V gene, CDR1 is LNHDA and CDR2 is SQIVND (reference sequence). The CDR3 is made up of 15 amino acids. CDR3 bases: TGTGCCAGTAGTATTTGGGAGATAGAAGGTCAGCCCCAGCATTTT. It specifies CASSIWEIEGQPQHF.

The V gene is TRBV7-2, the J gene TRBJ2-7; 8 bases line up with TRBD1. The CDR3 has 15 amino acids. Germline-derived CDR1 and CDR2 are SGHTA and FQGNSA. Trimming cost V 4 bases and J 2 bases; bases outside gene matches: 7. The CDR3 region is CASSSLDRAPYEQYF. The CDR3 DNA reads TGTGCCAGCAGCTCCCTGGACAGGGCCCCCTACGAGCAGTACTTC.

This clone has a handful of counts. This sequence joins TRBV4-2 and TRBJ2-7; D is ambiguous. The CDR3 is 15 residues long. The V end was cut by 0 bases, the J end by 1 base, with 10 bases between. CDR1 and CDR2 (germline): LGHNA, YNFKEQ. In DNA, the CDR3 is TGTGCCAGCAGCCAAGAAACACCCATGTCCTACGAGCAGTACTTC. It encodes CASSQETPMSYEQYF.